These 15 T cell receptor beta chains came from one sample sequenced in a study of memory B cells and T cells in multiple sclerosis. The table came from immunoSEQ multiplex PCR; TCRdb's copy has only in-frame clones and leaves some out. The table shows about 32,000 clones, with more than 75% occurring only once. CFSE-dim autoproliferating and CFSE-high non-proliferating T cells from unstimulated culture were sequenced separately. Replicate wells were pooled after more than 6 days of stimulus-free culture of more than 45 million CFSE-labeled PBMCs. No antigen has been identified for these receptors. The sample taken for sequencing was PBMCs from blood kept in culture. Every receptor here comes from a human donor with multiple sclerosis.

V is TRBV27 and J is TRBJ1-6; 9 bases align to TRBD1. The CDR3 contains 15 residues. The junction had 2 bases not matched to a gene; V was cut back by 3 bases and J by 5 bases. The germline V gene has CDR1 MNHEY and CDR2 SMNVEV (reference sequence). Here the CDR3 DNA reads TGTGCCAGCAGTTTCGGGACAGGGCATAATTCACCCCTCCACTTT. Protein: CASSFGTGHNSPLHF.

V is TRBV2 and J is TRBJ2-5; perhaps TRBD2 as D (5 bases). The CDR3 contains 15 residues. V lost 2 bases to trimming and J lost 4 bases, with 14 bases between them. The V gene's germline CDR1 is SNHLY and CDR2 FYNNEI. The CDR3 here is CASSERVGVTETQYF. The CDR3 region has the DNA TGTGCCAGCAGTGAACGGGTGGGAGTAACAGAGACCCAGTACTTC.

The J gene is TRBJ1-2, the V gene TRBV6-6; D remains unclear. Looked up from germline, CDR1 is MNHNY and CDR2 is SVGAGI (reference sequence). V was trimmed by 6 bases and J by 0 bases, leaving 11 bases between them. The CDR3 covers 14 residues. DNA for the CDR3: TGTGCCAGCAGCCACGGTTCCTCTAACTATGGCTACACCTTC. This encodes CASSHGSSNYGYTF.

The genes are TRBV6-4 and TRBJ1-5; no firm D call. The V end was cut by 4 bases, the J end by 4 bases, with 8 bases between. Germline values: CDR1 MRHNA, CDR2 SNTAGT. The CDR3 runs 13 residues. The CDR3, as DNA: TGTGCCAGCAGTGCGGAAGGAAATCAGCCCCAGCATTTT. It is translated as CASSAEGNQPQHF.

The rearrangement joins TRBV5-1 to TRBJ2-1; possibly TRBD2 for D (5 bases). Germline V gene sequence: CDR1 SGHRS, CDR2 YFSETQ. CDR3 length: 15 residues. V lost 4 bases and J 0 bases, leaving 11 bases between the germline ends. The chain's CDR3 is CASSPDFSSYNEQFF. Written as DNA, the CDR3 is TGCGCCAGCAGCCCGGACTTTAGCTCCTACAATGAGCAGTTCTTC.

In nucleotides, the CDR3 is TGTGCCAGCAGTGGGGACAGCAACTATGGCTACACCTTC. It encodes CASSGDSNYGYTF. This sequence joins TRBV28 and TRBJ1-2, with TRBD1 matching 7 bases. V shed 5 bases, J shed 2 bases, and the junction held 2 bases outside the gene matches. The CDR3 has 13 amino acids. Germline values: CDR1 MDHEN, CDR2 SYDVKM.

CDR3 protein: CAIGTANYGYTF. The CDR3 coding sequence is TGTGCCATAGGGACAGCTAACTATGGCTACACCTTC. The chain employs TRBV2 and TRBJ1-2; 7 bases agree with TRBD1. The CDR3 consists of 12 residues. Per the germline V gene, CDR1 is SNHLY and CDR2 is FYNNEI. V dropped 10 bases and J dropped 0; count of bases not matched to a gene: 2.

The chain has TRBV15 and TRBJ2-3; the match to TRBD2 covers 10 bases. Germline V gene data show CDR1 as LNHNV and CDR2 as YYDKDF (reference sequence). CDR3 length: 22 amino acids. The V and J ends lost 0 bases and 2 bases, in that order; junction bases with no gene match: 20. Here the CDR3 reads CATSRDRTPLAGGPGITDTQYF. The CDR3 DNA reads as TGTGCCACCAGCAGAGACCGTACCCCTTTAGCGGGAGGCCCTGGAATCACAGATACGCAGTATTTT.

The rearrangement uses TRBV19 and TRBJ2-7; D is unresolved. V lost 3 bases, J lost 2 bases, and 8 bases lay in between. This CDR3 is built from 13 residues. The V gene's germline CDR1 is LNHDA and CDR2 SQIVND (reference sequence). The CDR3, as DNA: TGTGCCAGTAGTATGAAACGGGCCTACGAGCAGTACTTC. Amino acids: CASSMKRAYEQYF.

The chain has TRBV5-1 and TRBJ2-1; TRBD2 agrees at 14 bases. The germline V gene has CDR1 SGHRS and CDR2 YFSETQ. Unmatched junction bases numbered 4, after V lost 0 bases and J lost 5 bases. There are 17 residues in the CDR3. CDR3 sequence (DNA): TGCGCCAGCAGCTTGGGACTAGCGGGAGGGCTCGACAATGAGCAGTTCTTC. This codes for CASSLGLAGGLDNEQFF. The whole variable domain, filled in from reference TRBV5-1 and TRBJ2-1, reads KAGVTQTPRYLIKTRGQQVTLSCSPISGHRSVSWYQQTPGQGLQFLFEYFSETQRNKGNFPGRFSGRQFSNSRSEMNVSTLELGDSALYLCASSLGLAGGLDNEQFFGPGTRLTVL.

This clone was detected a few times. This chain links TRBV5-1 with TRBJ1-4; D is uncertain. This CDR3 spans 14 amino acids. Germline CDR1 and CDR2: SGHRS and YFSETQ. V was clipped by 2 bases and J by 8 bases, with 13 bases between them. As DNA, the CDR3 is TGCGCCAGCAGCTTTACGGGGTTAAGAGAAAAACTGTTTTTT. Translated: CASSFTGLREKLFF.

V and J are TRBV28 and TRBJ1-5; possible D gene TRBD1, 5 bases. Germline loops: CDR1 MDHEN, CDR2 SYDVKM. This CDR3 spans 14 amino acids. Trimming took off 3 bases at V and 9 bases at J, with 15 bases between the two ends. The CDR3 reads CASSFVGPLGPQHF. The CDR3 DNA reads TGTGCCAGCAGTTTCGTGGGGCCCCTTGGGCCCCAGCATTTT.

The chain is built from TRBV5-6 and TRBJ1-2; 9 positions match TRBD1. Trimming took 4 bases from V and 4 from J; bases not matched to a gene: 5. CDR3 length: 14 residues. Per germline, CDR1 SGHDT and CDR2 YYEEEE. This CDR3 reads CASSRGTGTYGYTF. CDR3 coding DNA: TGTGCCAGCAGCAGGGGGACAGGGACCTATGGCTACACCTTC. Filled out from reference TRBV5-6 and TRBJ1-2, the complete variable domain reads DAGVTQSPTHLIKTRGQQVTLRCSPKSGHDTVSWYQQALGQGPQFIFQYYEEEERQRGNFPDRFSGHQFPNYSSELNVNALLLGDSALYLCASSRGTGTYGYTFGSGTRLTVV.

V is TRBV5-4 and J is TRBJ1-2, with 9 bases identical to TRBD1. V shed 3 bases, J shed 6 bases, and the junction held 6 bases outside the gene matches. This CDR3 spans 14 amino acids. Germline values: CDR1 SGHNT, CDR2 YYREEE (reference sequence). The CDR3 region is CASSWDRVADGYTF. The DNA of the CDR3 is TGTGCCAGCAGCTGGGACAGGGTGGCGGATGGCTACACCTTC.

CDR3 DNA sequence: TGTGCCAGCAGCTTGGTTCTGGCGGGGGTTGAATACGAGCAGTACTTC. It specifies CASSLVLAGVEYEQYF. The rearrangement joins TRBV5-6 to TRBJ2-7; TRBD2 matches at 7 bases. The junction had 10 bases not matched to a gene; V was cut back by 0 bases and J by 4 bases. The CDR3 is 16 residues long. Per the germline V gene, CDR1 is SGHDT and CDR2 is YYEEEE.